The entry that follows covers one T cell receptor (beta chain) sequence. Those enrolled, adults aged roughly 18 to 100 years, came from 25 or so US areas. Which cohort a participant joined came from the clinical history participants gave. This entry is derived from a study of blood T cell repertoires in COVID-19. Study summary: Donors in the United States, Italy and Spain gave samples during acute or convalescent COVID-19.

The length of the CDR3 is 15 residues. The V gene's germline CDR1 is SGHRS and CDR2 YFSETQ. V lost 0 bases and J lost 3, with 10 bases in between. The table came from immunoSEQ multiplex PCR; TCRdb's copy has only in-frame clones and leaves some out. This sample yields 310,000 or so clones, of which around 90% are seen a single time; 0.95% to 1.3% belongs to the top ten. The gene calls are TRBV5-1 and TRBJ2-1; D is perhaps TRBD1 (5 bases). The sample comprised PBMCs or T cells enriched from blood (not recorded which). The TCR originated in a woman in her twenties or thirties who had recovered from COVID-19. The CDR3, as DNA: TGCGCCAGCAGCTTGGATCAGGGATACTACAATGAGCAGTTCTTC. The encoded protein is CASSLDQGYYNEQFF.